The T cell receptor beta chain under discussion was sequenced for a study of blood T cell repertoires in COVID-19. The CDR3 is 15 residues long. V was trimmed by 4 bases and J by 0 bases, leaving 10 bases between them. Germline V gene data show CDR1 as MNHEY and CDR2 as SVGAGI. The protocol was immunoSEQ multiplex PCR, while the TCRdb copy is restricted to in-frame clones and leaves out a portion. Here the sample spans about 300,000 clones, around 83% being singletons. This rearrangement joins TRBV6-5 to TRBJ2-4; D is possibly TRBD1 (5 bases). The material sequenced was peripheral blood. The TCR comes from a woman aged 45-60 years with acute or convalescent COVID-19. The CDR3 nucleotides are TGTGCCAGCAGTTCGACAGCTCTAGCCAAAAACATTCAGTACTTC. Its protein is CASSSTALAKNIQYF.